This T cell receptor (beta chain) was retrieved from a study of vaccination and CD4 T cells after COVID-19 (dated by TCRdb to 2021 to 2024). Concerning the study at large: Convalescent patients had a positive SARS-CoV-2 result on nasal swab PCR, and of these patients, some 10 had mild disease and one had severe disease. The convalescent cohort included six males and four females, with two Hispanic individuals, seven Caucasians, two Asians and one multiracial person. Participants received two doses of either the Pfizer-BioNTech BNT162b2 vaccine (n=8) or the Moderna mRNA-1273 vaccine (n=2). Post-COVID blood samples from convalescent patients were collected a median of about 110 days after diagnosis, with a range of about 35 to 180 days. Post-vaccine blood samples were taken a median of 72 days after the second vaccine dose, with a range of about 13 to 250 days. The cultures were stimulated with overlapping spike peptide pools from SARS-CoV-2 and from the common cold coronaviruses HCoV-NL63, HCoV-OC43 and HCoV-229E. Control cultures received a CEFX viral epitope pool as the positive control, an HIV-1 Nef peptide pool as the negative control, or no peptide. In ten to eleven COVID-19 convalescent patients and a handful of infection-naive healthy vaccine recipients, researchers compared the spike-specific CD4+ TCR repertoire from before mRNA vaccination with the repertoire from after. Beyond this particular receptor, the publication reports: The number of convalescent patients in the study was relatively small, and the study did not examine early timepoints following natural infection. Among convalescent patients, a median about 90% of the SARS-CoV-2-reactive clones seen after vaccination appeared only after vaccination, which suggests priming specific to the vaccine. The median number of SARS-CoV-2-reactive clonotypes rose from around 20 after infection to around 40 after vaccination, but the change was not significant. In convalescent patients, nearly all vaccine-specific clones (304 of 307) were found to be mono-reactive for SARS-CoV-2 spike rather than cross-reactive with common cold coronaviruses.

Trimming costs V 4 bases and J 4 bases, and their ends lie 10 bases apart. The CDR3 runs 12 residues from the cysteine to the phenylalanine. The DNA shown is the 36-base CDR3, in frame from base 1. CDR1 and CDR2 are read off the germline V gene as SQVTM and ANQGSEA. The sample's treatment or condition, from its label and the paper: approximately nine-day PBMC culture with coronavirus spike peptide pools or control peptides (ViraFEST assay). To expand antigen-specific T cells with peptide pools and then pick out the expanded clonotypes through TCR sequencing, the study relied on the ViraFEST assay. Positive SARS-CoV-2 PCR tests in the convalescent patients dated from March to December 2020, before Alpha, Beta and Delta variants emerged in the United States. Approximately 1.8 million PBMCs per well were cultured in IMDM with 5% human AB serum and approximately 9.8 IU/ml IL-2, plus 10 ug/ml peptide pools. On days 3 and 7, half of the culture medium was replaced with fresh IL-2-containing medium. After more than 8 days of culture, CD4+ T cells were isolated by negative selection using the EasySep CD4+ T cell isolation kit. Ficoll-Paque Plus gradient centrifugation was used to isolate PBMCs from whole blood, and the isolated PBMCs were then either used fresh or cryopreserved at -140C. Each culture condition was generally run in triplicate wells.

Concerning this clonotype itself: No antigen is known for it. No much larger clonotype is one base removed from it; base qualities were not supplied.

Library generation was performed with PCR. TCR sequencing of DNA from cultured CD4+ T cells used the Oncomine TCR Beta short-read assay at the Johns Hopkins FTIC core. The QIAamp micro DNA kit was used to extract genomic DNA from the cultured CD4+ T cells. Oncomine TCR Beta libraries made from cultured CD4+ T cells were pooled using unique dual indexes and sequenced on an Illumina iSeq 100. Per the authors' processing: Non-productive sequences were removed, and CDR3s that did not start with C, did not end with F or W, or were shorter than 7 amino acids were discarded. The MANAFEST web application was used to identify antigen-specific clonotypes by comparing peptide-stimulated wells against reference wells and other culture wells. To be called positive, a clone needed an FDR below 0.05, an odds ratio above 5, and a productive frequency above 0.1% in at least two of three replicate wells. A clonotype was classed as cross-reactive if the clonotype showed significant expansion both in SARS-CoV-2 spike wells and in at least one common cold coronavirus spike condition. CDR3 homology was assessed with Levenshtein distances (stringdist) and unrooted phylogenetic trees (ape) in R version 3.6.1. TCRdb redid the processing of the public reads, applying fastp at Q25 and MiXCR, and retained in-frame beta chains. Here each entry gathers all rows of one CDR3 protein and keeps the most common genes and DNA. The V and J calls here are based on TCRdb, not the publication. In all, the sample holds fewer than 15,000 distinct CDR3 sequences, and 45% of those were seen once. Together, the top ten hold more than 20% of the sample.

The receptor comes from a human donor with COVID-19. The source was cultured CD4+ T cells from blood, collected after SARS-CoV-2 vaccination. The chain uses TRBV29-1 and TRBJ1-1, with the D gene too uncertain to name. In nucleotides, the sequence is TGCAGCGTTGCCGGGAGCCCCACTGAAGCTTTCTTT. This yields the protein CSVAGSPTEAFF.